These 6 T cell receptor beta chains were sequenced from one sample in a study of shared clonotypes between healthy human individuals. Clones were read by immunoSEQ multiplex PCR, and TCRdb kept only the in-frame ones, dropping some. The table includes millions of clones, 85% to 95% detected once. The specimen was naive CD4+ T cells sorted from blood. Specified subset: CD45RA+ positively selected. The source of these receptors is a man younger than 30 in good health.

The chain carries TRBV7-2 and TRBJ2-1; maybe TRBD1 (5 bases). The CDR3 length is 14 residues. V gave up 5 bases and J gave up 8 bases, with 16 bases separating them. Germline V gene data show CDR1 as SGHTA and CDR2 as FQGNSA. CDR3 in DNA: TGTGCCAGCAGCCCGGAGACAGCTCGGGATGAGCAGTTCTTC. Amino acids: CASSPETARDEQFF.

This clone is a singleton in its sample. The J gene is TRBJ2-2, the V gene TRBV30, with 7 bases matching TRBD1. Per germline, CDR1 GTSNPN and CDR2 SVGIG (reference sequence). Unmatched junction bases numbered 3, after V lost 4 bases and J lost 1 base. The CDR3 loop spans 14 amino acids. CDR3 residues: CAWNRGGNTGELFF. The CDR3 DNA reads TGTGCCTGGAACAGGGGCGGGAACACCGGGGAGCTGTTTTTT.

The chain has TRBV6-5 and TRBJ2-7; 9 nucleotides align to TRBD1. After removal of 6 bases from V and 7 bases from J, the junction contained 10 bases not matched to a gene. The CDR3 contains 14 residues. The germline CDR1 and CDR2 sequences are MNHEY and SVGAGI. CDR3: CASRGDRAVREQYF. The CDR3 coding sequence is TGTGCCAGCAGAGGGGACAGGGCGGTTCGTGAGCAGTACTTC.

This chain links TRBV29-1 with TRBJ1-1; D ambiguous. Trimming cost V 5 bases and J 2 bases, with 12 bases left between them. CDR1 is SQVTM, CDR2 ANQGSEA, per germline. This CDR3 spans 13 amino acids. For the CDR3, the DNA is TGCAGCGTTCGCGAGGGAGCTAACACTGAAGCTTTCTTT. As protein: CSVREGANTEAFF.

The CDR3 bases are TGTGCCAGCAGCACGGGACGGAGCAACACCGGGGAGCTGTTTTTT. Encoded protein: CASSTGRSNTGELFF. The chain uses TRBV5-4 and TRBJ2-2; D is tentatively TRBD1 or TRBD2 (5 bases each). This CDR3 contains 15 residues. Germline CDR1 is SGHNT and CDR2 is YYREEE (reference sequence). V gave up 4 bases and J gave up 2 bases, with 12 bases separating them.

V usage is TRBV7-9 and J usage is TRBJ2-2; D gene uncertain. The germline V and J ends were trimmed by 7 bases and 1 base, with 10 bases remaining between them. CDR3 length equals 14 residues. CDR1 and CDR2 from the germline V gene are SEHNR and FQNEAQ (reference sequence). The CDR3 reads CASTRSGNTGELFF. The CDR3, as DNA: TGTGCCAGCACCCGGTCGGGGAACACCGGGGAGCTGTTTTTT.